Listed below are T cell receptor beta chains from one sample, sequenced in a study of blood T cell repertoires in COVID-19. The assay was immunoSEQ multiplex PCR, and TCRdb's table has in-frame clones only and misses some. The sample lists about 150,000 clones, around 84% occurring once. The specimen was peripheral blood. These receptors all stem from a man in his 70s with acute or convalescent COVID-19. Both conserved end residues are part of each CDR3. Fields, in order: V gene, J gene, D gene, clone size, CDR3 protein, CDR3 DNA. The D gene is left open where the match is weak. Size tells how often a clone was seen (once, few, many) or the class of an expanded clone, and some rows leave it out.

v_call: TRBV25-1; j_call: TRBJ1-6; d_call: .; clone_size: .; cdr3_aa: CASSPGFYDNSPLHF; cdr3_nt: TGTGCCAGCAGTCCAGGGTTCTACGATAATTCACCCCTCCACTTT
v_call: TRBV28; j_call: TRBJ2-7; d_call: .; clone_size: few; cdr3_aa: CASSIPGSYEQYF; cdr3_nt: TGTGCCAGCAGTATACCCGGGTCCTACGAGCAGTACTTC
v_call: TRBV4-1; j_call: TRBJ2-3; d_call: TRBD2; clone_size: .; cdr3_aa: CASSHSQTSGNRGDTQYF; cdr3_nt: TGCGCCAGCAGTCACTCCCAGACTAGCGGAAACCGCGGAGATACGCAGTATTTT
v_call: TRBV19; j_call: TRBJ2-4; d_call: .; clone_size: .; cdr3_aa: CASSIWGTSNIQYF; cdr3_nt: TGTGCCAGTAGTATCTGGGGGACATCGAACATTCAGTACTTC
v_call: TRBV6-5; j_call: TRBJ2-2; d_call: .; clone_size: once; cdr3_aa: CASRGGGNTGELFF; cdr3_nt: TGTGCCAGCAGGGGAGGGGGGAACACCGGGGAGCTGTTTTTT
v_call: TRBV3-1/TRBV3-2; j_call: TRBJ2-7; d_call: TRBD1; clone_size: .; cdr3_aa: CASSQAGQGYNQYF; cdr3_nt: TGTGCCAGCAGCCAAGCGGGACAGGGATACAACCAGTACTTC
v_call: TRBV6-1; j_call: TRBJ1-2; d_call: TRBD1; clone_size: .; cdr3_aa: CASRSGTGDNYGYTF; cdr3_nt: TGTGCCAGCAGATCCGGGACAGGGGATAACTATGGCTACACCTTC
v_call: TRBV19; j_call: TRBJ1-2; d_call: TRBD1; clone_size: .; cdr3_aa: CASSSPRDSNYGYTF; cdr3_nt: TGTGCCAGTAGTAGCCCCCGGGACAGTAACTATGGCTACACCTTC
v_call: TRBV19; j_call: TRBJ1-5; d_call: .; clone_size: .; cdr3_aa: CASSIGGLTQPQHF; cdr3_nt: TGTGCCAGTAGTATAGGGGGGCTGACTCAGCCCCAGCATTTT
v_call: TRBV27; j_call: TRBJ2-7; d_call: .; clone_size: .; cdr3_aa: CASSSPGVGSHEQYF; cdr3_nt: TGTGCCAGCAGTTCCCCAGGGGTAGGGTCACACGAGCAGTACTTC
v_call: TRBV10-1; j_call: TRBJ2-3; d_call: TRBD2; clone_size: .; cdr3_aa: CASKGLADTDTQYF; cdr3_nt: TGCGCCAGCAAGGGACTAGCGGACACAGATACGCAGTATTTT
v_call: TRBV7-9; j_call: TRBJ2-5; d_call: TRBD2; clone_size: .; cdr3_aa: CASSLGLAGGPIWETQYF; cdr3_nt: TGTGCCAGCAGCTTAGGGCTGGCGGGGGGCCCGATTTGGGAGACCCAGTACTTC
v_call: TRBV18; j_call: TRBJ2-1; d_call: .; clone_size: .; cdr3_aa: CASSPAYNEQFF; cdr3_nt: TGTGCCAGCTCCCCGGCCTACAATGAGCAGTTCTTC
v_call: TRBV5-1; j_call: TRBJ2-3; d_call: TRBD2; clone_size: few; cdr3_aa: CASSLYSGRAADTQYF; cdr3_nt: TGCGCCAGCAGCCTGTATAGCGGGAGGGCGGCAGATACGCAGTATTTT
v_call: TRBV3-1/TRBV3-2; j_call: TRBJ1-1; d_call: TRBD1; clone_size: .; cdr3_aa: CASSLIPVTGWDTEAFF; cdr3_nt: TGTGCCAGCAGCCTCATCCCCGTGACAGGGTGGGACACTGAAGCTTTCTTT
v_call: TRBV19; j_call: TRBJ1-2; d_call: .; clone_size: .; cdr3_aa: CASSRQVPGYTF; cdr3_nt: TGTGCCAGTAGTAGGCAAGTACCAGGCTACACCTTC
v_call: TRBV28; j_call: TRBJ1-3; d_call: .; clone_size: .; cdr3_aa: CASRQGGPGNTIYF; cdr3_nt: TGTGCCAGCAGGCAAGGGGGACCTGGAAACACCATATATTTT
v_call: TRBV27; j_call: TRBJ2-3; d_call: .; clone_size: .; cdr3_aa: CASQVLRYTDTQYF; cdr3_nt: TGTGCCAGCCAGGTCCTCAGATACACAGATACGCAGTATTTT
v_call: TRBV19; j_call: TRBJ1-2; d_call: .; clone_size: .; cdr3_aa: CASSISGAEHTYGYTF; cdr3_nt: TGTGCCAGTAGTATATCTGGGGCAGAACACACCTATGGCTACACCTTC
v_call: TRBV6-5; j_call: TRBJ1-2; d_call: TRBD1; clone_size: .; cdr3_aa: CASSLQGSYGYTF; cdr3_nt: TGTGCCAGCAGCCTACAGGGGTCCTATGGCTACACCTTC
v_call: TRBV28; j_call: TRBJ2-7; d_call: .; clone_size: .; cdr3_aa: CATVSGVWYEQYF; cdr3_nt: TGTGCCACCGTCAGCGGCGTATGGTACGAGCAGTACTTC
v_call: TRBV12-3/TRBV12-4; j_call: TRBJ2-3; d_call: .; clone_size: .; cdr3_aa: CASSFPRDTQYF; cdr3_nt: TGTGCCAGCAGTTTTCCTCGAGATACGCAGTATTTT
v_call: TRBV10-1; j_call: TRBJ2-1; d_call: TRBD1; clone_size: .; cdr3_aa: CADPILPGQGYNEQFF; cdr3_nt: TGCGCCGACCCGATCCTCCCGGGACAGGGGTACAATGAGCAGTTCTTC
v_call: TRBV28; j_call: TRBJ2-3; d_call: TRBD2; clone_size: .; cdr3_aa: CASSDGGADTQYF; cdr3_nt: TGTGCCAGCAGTGACGGGGGGGCAGATACGCAGTATTTT
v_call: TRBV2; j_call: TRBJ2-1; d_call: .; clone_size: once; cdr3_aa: CASSVGQGEQFF; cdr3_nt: TGTGCCAGCAGTGTCGGTCAGGGCGAGCAGTTCTTC
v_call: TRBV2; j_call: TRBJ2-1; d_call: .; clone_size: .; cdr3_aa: CATRGPSYNEQFF; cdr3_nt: TGTGCAACCAGAGGCCCGTCCTACAATGAGCAGTTCTTC
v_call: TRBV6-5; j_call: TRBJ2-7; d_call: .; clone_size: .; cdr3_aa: CASSYGRGPYEQYF; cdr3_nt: TGTGCCAGCAGTTACGGCAGGGGACCCTACGAGCAGTACTTC
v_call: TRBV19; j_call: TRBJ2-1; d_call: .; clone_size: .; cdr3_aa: CASSKMAGGNEQFF; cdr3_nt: TGTGCCAGTAGTAAAATGGCAGGGGGGAATGAGCAGTTCTTC
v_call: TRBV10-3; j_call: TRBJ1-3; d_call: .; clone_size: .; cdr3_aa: CAISESPSSGNTIYF; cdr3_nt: TGTGCCATCAGTGAGTCCCCATCCTCTGGAAACACCATATATTTT